One and the same sample provided the 20 T cell receptor beta chains below, sequenced in a study of glioma-infiltrating T cells. Using RNA template, CDR3s of TCR alpha and beta were amplified with iRepertoire arm-PCR. MiXCR, run by TCRdb on the multiplex PCR reads, gives a single entry per CDR3 protein. Found here are about 99,000 distinct CDR3 sequences, around 30% of them singletons; the top ten hold 40% to 45%. Input material: glioma tissue, nonneoplastic brain tissue, or PBMCs (not recorded which). These receptors were taken from a human donor with low-grade glioma or glioblastoma, undergoing nonglioma brain surgery, or in good health (not recorded which).

This clonotype came up many times. J is TRBJ1-2 and V is TRBV7-8; 9 bases match TRBD1. The V segment lost 5 bases and the J segment 8 bases; nucleotides outside the gene matches: 9. The germline CDR1 and CDR2 sequences are SGHVS and FQNEAQ. The CDR3 has 14 amino acids. CDR3: CASSLDRGSRGYTF. DNA of the CDR3: TGTGCCAGCAGCCTGGACAGGGGCTCGCGGGGCTACACCTTC.

This clonotype has only a few counts. The V call is TRBV4-3, the J call TRBJ2-7; possibly TRBD1 or TRBD2 for D (7 bases each). Trimming removed 1 base from V and 1 base from J, with 14 bases in between. The length of the CDR3 is 16 residues. Germline CDR1 is LGHNA and CDR2 is YSLEER. CDR3 sequence (DNA): TGCGCCAGCAGCCAAGTAGGGGGCGGGAGTTCCTACGAGCAGTACTTC. It translates to CASSQVGGGSSYEQYF.

About this clonotype itself: Mismatch with germline at one junction end may stem from a read error. V usage is TRBV28 and J usage is TRBJ1-2; a weak D match, TRBD1 (5 bases). The CDR3 loop spans 16 amino acids. The germline V gene encodes CDR1 MDHEN and CDR2 SYDVKM. The CDR3 region is CTSSSTLRGHGGGYTF. Here the CDR3 DNA reads TGTACCAGCAGTTCTACCCTTAGGGGTCACGGGGGGGGCTACACCTTC.

This clonotype was recorded once. Being one base from a much bigger clone, this may be a read error. The V call is TRBV7-7, the J call TRBJ2-1; 7 bases match TRBD1. Per the germline V gene, CDR1 is SSHAT and CDR2 is FNYEAQ (reference sequence). CDR3 length equals 15 residues. CDR3 sequence (DNA): TGTGCTAGCAGACGAGGGGACAGCTCCTACAATGAGCAGTTCTTC. Encoded protein: CASRRGDSSYNEQFF. The whole variable domain, filled in from reference TRBV7-7 and TRBJ2-1, reads GAGVSQSPRYKVTKRGQDVTLRCDPISSHATLYWYQQALGQGPEFLTYFNYEAQPDKSGLPSDRFSAERPEGSISTLTIQRTEQRDSAMYRCASRRGDSSYNEQFFGPGTRLTVL.

The rearrangement links TRBV19 to TRBJ1-5, with D maybe TRBD1 (6 bases). CDR1 is LNHDA, CDR2 SQIVND, per germline (reference sequence). This CDR3 contains 13 residues. The germline V and J ends were trimmed by 5 bases and 6 bases, with 11 bases remaining between them. The DNA for the CDR3 is TGTGCCAGTAGTTCACAGGGTGGTCAGCCCCAGCATTTT. Translating gives CASSSQGGQPQHF.

With respect to this clonotype: A much bigger clone sits one base away, suggesting this may be a read error. The chain uses TRBV6-6 and TRBJ2-5; no firm D call. CDR1 and CDR2 from the germline V gene are MNHNY and SVGAGI (reference sequence). The CDR3 length is 13 residues. Here the CDR3 reads CDSSYTLGETQYF. The CDR3 nucleotides are TGTGACAGCAGTTACACTTTGGGAGAGACCCAGTACTTC.

This clonotype was seen only a few times. In DNA, the CDR3 is TGCAGCGTTGGTGTTTGGAACACCATATATTTT. This gives the protein CSVGVWNTIYF. This chain joins TRBV29-1 and TRBJ1-3; D is uncertain. V lost 4 bases, J lost 7 bases, and 8 bases lay in between. The CDR3 spans 11 residues. Germline-derived CDR1 and CDR2 are SQVTM and ANQGSEA.

The chain combines TRBV11-3 with TRBJ2-1; weak D call: TRBD2 (5 bases). Germline CDR1 reads SGHNT; CDR2 reads YENEEA. Trimming pared 1 base from V and 9 bases from J, leaving 16 bases between. This CDR3 is built from 15 residues. The chain's CDR3 is CASSLGHSPRGEQFF. The CDR3, as DNA: TGTGCCAGCAGCTTAGGTCATTCACCACGGGGTGAGCAGTTCTTC.

This clonotype was counted once. Because it lacks the conserved phenylalanine or tryptophan at the end, this CDR3 is likely a read error. The chain is built from TRBV19 and TRBJ1-5, with unresolved D. Between the trimmed V and J ends, which lost 7 bases and 1 base, there was a span of 20 bases. Per germline, CDR1 LNHDA and CDR2 SQIVND (reference sequence). This CDR3 region has 17 residues. This CDR3 is CASTRDPPLGSNQPQHS. CDR3 nucleotide sequence: TGTGCCAGTACCCGCGATCCACCGCTAGGGAGCAATCAGCCCCAGCATTCT.

The V call is TRBV24-1, the J call TRBJ1-2; TRBD1 is a possible D gene (5 bases). Germline V gene lookup returns CDR1 KGHDR and CDR2 SFDVKD. CDR3 length: 14 residues. V gave up 4 bases and J gave up 9 bases, with 17 bases separating them. The DNA for the CDR3 is TGTGCCACCAGTGACTCGACCGGGGCGGGCTGCTACACCTTC. Protein sequence: CATSDSTGAGCYTF.

Regarding this clonotype: It may be a read error: a sequence one base away is much more abundant. The J gene is TRBJ1-4, the V gene TRBV20-1; possibly TRBD1 for D (6 bases). This CDR3 contains 16 residues. V was clipped by 5 bases and J by 8 bases, with 24 bases between them. Germline CDR1 is DFQATT and CDR2 is SNEGSKA (reference sequence). CDR3 in DNA: TGCAGTGCTGAACCCGGAGGAAACAGGGTTTGGGAAAAACTGTTTTTT. It encodes CSAEPGGNRVWEKLFF.

At least ten counts were recorded for this clonotype. This chain uses TRBV6-1 with TRBJ1-2; D gene ambiguous. With 6 bases removed from V and 6 bases from J, the gap between germline ends came to 14 bases. CDR1 is MNHNS and CDR2 is SASEGT in the germline V gene. This CDR3 is 13 amino acids long. CDR3 amino acids: CASRGSGQDGYTF. CDR3 in DNA: TGTGCCAGCAGGGGATCTGGTCAGGATGGCTACACCTTC.

This chain uses TRBV6-1 with TRBJ2-3, with a possible D match to TRBD2 (6 bases). The V gene lost 5 bases and the J gene lost 0 bases, with 12 bases spanning the gap. Germline lookup yields CDR1 MNHNS and CDR2 SASEGT. This CDR3 comprises 15 residues. The CDR3 DNA is TGTGCCAGCAGTCACTTAGCGGCTAGCACAGATACGCAGTATTTT. Residues: CASSHLAASTDTQYF.

In the case of this clonotype: A read error may produce the germline difference seen at one junction end. V usage is TRBV4-1 and J usage is TRBJ2-5; D remains unclear. CDR1 and CDR2 from the germline V gene are MGHRA and YSYEKL. The CDR3 contains 13 residues. CDR3 bases: TGCGCCAGCAGGCAAGTCGTATTGGAGACCCAGTACTTC. Encoded protein: CASRQVVLETQYF.

This clonotype has ten or more counts. This rearrangement joins TRBV6-9 to TRBJ1-1; D not resolved. Germline-derived CDR1 and CDR2 are MNHGY and SVAAGI. CDR3 length equals 11 residues. Trimming pared 4 bases from V and 11 bases from J, leaving 11 bases between. The CDR3 region is CASSSAYPAFF. The CDR3 coding sequence is TGTGCCAGCAGTTCAGCCTATCCGGCTTTCTTT.

This clonotype was recorded only once. Since a much larger clone is just one base distant, this may be a read error. The gene calls are TRBV7-7 and TRBJ2-7; a possible D gene is TRBD1 (6 bases). From germline, CDR1 is SSHAT and CDR2 FNYEAQ (reference sequence). The CDR3 runs to 14 residues. Trimming took 7 bases from V and 3 from J, leaving 16 bases between them. CDR3 sequence reads: CASTPEGVNYEQYF. In nucleotides, the CDR3 is TGTGCCAGCACCCCCGAGGGGGTGAACTACGAGCAGTACTTC.

The sample holds many counts of this clonotype. This chain connects TRBV6-1 to TRBJ2-3; D is uncertain. Germline CDR1 is MNHNS and CDR2 is SASEGT. This CDR3 has 10 amino acids. With 6 bases removed from V and 4 bases from J, the gap between germline ends came to 2 bases. The CDR3 region is CASRADTQYF. In DNA, the CDR3 is TGTGCCAGCAGAGCAGATACGCAGTATTTT.

A note on this clonotype: The junction differs from germline at one of its ends, possibly a read error. V and J are TRBV12-3 or TRBV12-4 and TRBJ1-4; unclear D gene. The CDR3 sequence is 13 residues long. In DNA, the CDR3 is TGTGCCAGCGGTTTGTCCCATGATGAAAAACTGTTTTTT. It is translated as CASGLSHDEKLFF.

Points on this clonotype: Possible read error: a much larger clone is one base away. It is likely a read error, because the conserved phenylalanine at the end of the CDR3 is missing. This chain joins TRBV6-5 and TRBJ1-2; possible D gene TRBD1, 5 bases. V lost 0 bases and J lost 3, with 5 bases in between. Germline CDR1 is MNHEY and CDR2 is SVGAGI. There are 13 residues in the CDR3. The CDR3: CASSYSGDYGYTS. The DNA of the CDR3 is TGTGCCAGCAGTTACTCGGGGGACTATGGCTACACCTCC.

The chain links TRBV7-2 to TRBJ1-3; D gene unclear. Trimming cost V 1 base and J 1 base, with 8 bases left between them. The CDR3 consists of 15 residues. CDR1 and CDR2 from the germline V gene are SGHTA and FQGNSA. The CDR3 DNA sequence: TGTGCCAGCAGCTTAGGGTCGACTTCTGGAAACACCATATATTTT. This sequence encodes CASSLGSTSGNTIYF.